The entry below gives a single T cell receptor (beta chain) sequence along with its context. This record belongs to a study of T cell responses to AZD1222 COVID-19 vaccine. The table came from immunoSEQ multiplex PCR; TCRdb's copy has only in-frame clones and leaves some out. Altogether 100,000 to 150,000 clones are present, around 90% being singletons, with the ten largest covering 7.6%. In germline, CDR1 is DFQATT, CDR2 SNEGSKA (reference sequence). The V gene end was trimmed by 3 bases and the J gene end by 1 base; junction bases not matched to a gene: 5. The CDR3 is 14 amino acids. Sequencing was performed on peripheral blood, taken on day 0 of AZD1222 vaccination. This receptor was taken from an adult in good health. The rearrangement uses TRBV20-1 and TRBJ1-2, with 7 nucleotides matching TRBD1. CDR3 amino acids: CSASPGGLNYGYTF. The CDR3 bases are TGCAGTGCTAGTCCAGGGGGGCTTAACTATGGCTACACCTTC.